This passage covers 30 T cell receptor beta chains from one sample sequenced in a study of blood T cell repertoires in COVID-19 (TCRdb year 2020). Library preparation used the immunoSEQ multiplex PCR assay. TCRdb provides this immuneACCESS table in a form limited to in-frame rearrangements. Some clones are lacking; in checked studies, under half of them reflect an unresolved V gene, and why the rest are absent is not known. The sample contains about 150,000 clones, about four fifths of them found a single time. Approximately 0.5% of the sample rests with the top ten. The sequenced sample consisted of peripheral blood. The receptor source for this set is a man aged 60 to 75 with acute or convalescent COVID-19.

In this sample, this clone turned up a few times. This chain connects TRBV7-6 to TRBJ1-5; D perhaps matches TRBD1 (5 bases). V dropped 8 bases and J dropped 5 bases, with 13 bases sitting between them. This CDR3 is 13 amino acids long. Germline assignment: CDR1 SGHVS and CDR2 FNYEAQ. This CDR3 reads CASGARLDQPQHF. In nucleotides, the CDR3 is TGTGCCAGCGGGGCCCGCCTTGATCAGCCCCAGCATTTT.

This clone has only a few counts. This chain links TRBV5-4 with TRBJ1-1; D unresolved. Between the trimmed V and J ends, which lost 4 bases and 1 base, there was a span of 8 bases. Germline assignment: CDR1 SGHNT and CDR2 YYREEE (reference sequence). The CDR3 is 13 amino acids. In DNA, the CDR3 is TGTGCCAGCAGCCCGTCGGGGAACACTGAAGCTTTCTTT. Its translation: CASSPSGNTEAFF. The full variable domain, rest sourced from reference TRBV5-4 and TRBJ1-1, is ETGVTQSPTHLIKTRGQQVTLRCSSQSGHNTVSWYQQALGQGPQFIFQYYREEENGRGNFPPRFSGLQFPNYSSELNVNALELDDSALYLCASSPSGNTEAFFGQGTRLTVV.

This CDR3 is CASSLAAGISYEQYF. CDR3 DNA: TGTGCCAGCAGCTTAGCGGCAGGGATCTCCTACGAGCAGTACTTC. V and J are TRBV11-2 and TRBJ2-7; D might be TRBD1 (5 bases). The CDR3 covers 15 residues. The V gene's germline CDR1 is SGHAT and CDR2 FQNNGV. V lost 1 base, J lost 0 bases, and 10 bases lay in between.

This clone appeared many times. The chain has TRBV28 and TRBJ1-2; D is undetermined. Trimming pared 4 bases from V and 6 bases from J, leaving 18 bases between. Germline lookup yields CDR1 MDHEN and CDR2 SYDVKM. The CDR3 consists of 15 residues. CDR3 loop: CASSSSGEMRNGYTF. Here the CDR3 DNA reads TGTGCCAGCAGTTCGTCGGGAGAGATGAGGAATGGCTACACCTTC.

The V and J genes are TRBV4-3 and TRBJ2-3, with a weak D call TRBD2 (5 bases). CDR1 and CDR2 from the germline V gene are LGHNA and YSLEER. Trimming pared 0 bases from V and 1 base from J, leaving 29 bases between. The CDR3 is 22 residues long. The CDR3 coding sequence is TGCGCCAGCAGCCAAGAATTGGCATCGTCTACTTTCCGGGAAGTCCGCACAGATACGCAGTATTTT. Translation gives CASSQELASSTFREVRTDTQYF.

This chain connects TRBV24-1 to TRBJ2-1; D is possibly TRBD2 (6 bases). Germline lookup yields CDR1 KGHDR and CDR2 SFDVKD. Trimming cost V 2 bases and J 1 base, with 14 bases left between them. The CDR3 consists of 17 residues. The CDR3 region has the DNA TGTGCCACCAGTGATTCGGCCCGACTAGGTTCCTACAATGAGCAGTTCTTC. Translated, it gives CATSDSARLGSYNEQFF.

This clone was recorded only once. The gene calls are TRBV3-1 (or the pseudogene TRBV3-2) and TRBJ1-1, with D unclear. Trimming took off 2 bases at V and 0 bases at J, with 7 bases between the two ends. The CDR3 length is 14 residues. In germline, CDR1 is LGHDT, CDR2 YNNKEL (reference sequence). In nucleotides, the CDR3 is TGTGCCAGCAGCCAACTTCCAGTGAACACTGAAGCTTTCTTT. It encodes CASSQLPVNTEAFF.

The chain combines TRBV6-1 with TRBJ1-4, with D unresolved. Per germline, CDR1 MNHNS and CDR2 SASEGT. This CDR3 is built from 14 residues. Trimming removed 0 bases from V and 5 bases from J, with 7 bases in between. CDR3 sequence (DNA): TGTGCCAGCAGTGAAGCGCTATCCAATGAAAAACTGTTTTTT. Translation: CASSEALSNEKLFF.

This chain uses TRBV27 with TRBJ2-5; 11 bases are shared with TRBD1. CDR3 size: 19 residues. V shed 6 bases and J 2 bases; nucleotides not matched to a gene: 17. The germline V gene encodes CDR1 MNHEY and CDR2 SMNVEV (reference sequence). DNA for the CDR3: TGTGCCAGCAGCTGGACAGGGGGCATCCCCCGCTCCAGACAAGAGACCCAGTACTTC. Translated, it gives CASSWTGGIPRSRQETQYF.

The genes are TRBV16 and TRBJ2-1, with unresolved D. Per the germline V gene, CDR1 is KGHSY and CDR2 is FQNENV. Trimming shortened V by 5 bases and J by 0 bases, and 14 bases separated the two germline ends. This CDR3 spans 16 amino acids. The CDR3 DNA sequence: TGTGCCAGCAGCACACAATTCCTTTCCTCCTACAATGAGCAGTTCTTC. Translated: CASSTQFLSSYNEQFF.

This clone was recorded only once. J is TRBJ1-1 and V is TRBV27, with 9 nucleotides matching TRBD1. V lost 8 bases, J lost 5 bases, and 12 bases stayed unmatched. The CDR3 is 15 residues long. Germline V gene lookup returns CDR1 MNHEY and CDR2 SMNVEV (reference sequence). The DNA for the CDR3 is TGTGCCAGCGGCCGAGACAGGGGGTATATGACTGAAGCTTTCTTT. This gives the protein CASGRDRGYMTEAFF.

V and J are TRBV5-4 and TRBJ2-2; TRBD2 agrees at 7 bases. From germline, CDR1 is SGHNT and CDR2 YYREEE (reference sequence). Germline trimming cut 3 bases from V and 5 bases from J; bases unmatched to any gene: 7. The CDR3 has 15 amino acids. This CDR3 reads CASSSGGGRTGELFF. The CDR3 DNA reads TGTGCCAGCAGCTCCGGGGGAGGGCGGACCGGGGAGCTGTTTTTT.

The chain joins TRBV7-3 to TRBJ2-5; weak D call: TRBD2 (5 bases). Germline V gives CDR1 SGHTA, CDR2 FQGTGA. The V and J ends lost 3 bases and 2 bases respectively, with 7 bases between them. This CDR3 has 13 residues. Written as DNA, the CDR3 is TGTGCCAGCAGCTTCCGGGGACAAGAGACCCAGTACTTC. Protein product: CASSFRGQETQYF.

This chain joins TRBV28 and TRBJ2-7; D is unclear. This CDR3 region has 12 residues. The V and J ends lost 6 bases and 1 base respectively, with 7 bases between them. The V gene's germline CDR1 is MDHEN and CDR2 SYDVKM. CDR3 in DNA: TGTGCCAGCAGCCTTTTATCCTACGAGCAGTACTTC. This translates into CASSLLSYEQYF.

The chain combines TRBV7-2 with TRBJ2-3, with D unclear. The CDR3 runs to 18 residues. Germline V gene data show CDR1 as SGHTA and CDR2 as FQGNSA. V lost 1 base, J lost 0 bases, and 17 bases lay in between. The CDR3 loop is CASSLVPRRISSTDTQYF. DNA of the CDR3: TGTGCCAGCAGCTTAGTTCCGCGGAGAATTTCTAGCACAGATACGCAGTATTTT.

V is TRBV4-3 and J is TRBJ2-3; 12 bases match TRBD2. The CDR3 is made up of 19 amino acids. Germline-derived CDR1 and CDR2 are LGHNA and YSLEER. The junction had 10 bases not matched to a gene; V was cut back by 3 bases and J by 0 bases. For the CDR3, the DNA is TGCGCCAGCAGCCAGCGTCGGACTAGCGGGATTGGGAGCACAGATACGCAGTATTTT. Amino acid sequence: CASSQRRTSGIGSTDTQYF.

The V call is TRBV3-1 (or the pseudogene TRBV3-2), the J call TRBJ2-3, with 7 bases aligning to TRBD2. The V and J ends lost 1 base and 2 bases, in that order; junction bases with no gene match: 6. The CDR3 sequence is 16 residues long. The germline gives CDR1 LGHDT, CDR2 YNNKEL (reference sequence). The DNA of the CDR3 is TGTGCCAGCAGCCAAGGTTTAGCGGGTATCACAGATACGCAGTATTTT. Amino acids: CASSQGLAGITDTQYF.

This clone was counted only a few times. The rearrangement uses TRBV7-3 and TRBJ2-3; 9 bases map to TRBD2. This CDR3 comprises 14 residues. V lost 5 bases, J lost 4 bases, and 4 bases stayed unmatched. Germline V gene data show CDR1 as SGHTA and CDR2 as FQGTGA. The chain's CDR3 is CASSLGLAADTQYF. The CDR3 nucleotides are TGTGCCAGCAGCCTGGGACTAGCAGCAGATACGCAGTATTTT.

This chain uses TRBV5-1 with TRBJ2-7, with 7 positions matching TRBD1. Losses at the gene ends were 3 bases for V and 0 bases for J; bases not matched to a gene: 3. CDR3 length: 14 residues. CDR1 SGHRS and CDR2 YFSETQ come from the germline V gene. The CDR3 DNA sequence: TGCGCCAGCAGCTCGGGACAGAGCTCCTACGAGCAGTACTTC. This codes for CASSSGQSSYEQYF.

This clone was recorded once. The gene calls are TRBV5-1 and TRBJ2-1; 10 nucleotides match TRBD2. The CDR3 length is 15 residues. V lost 5 bases and J lost 5; bases outside the gene matches: 7. Germline CDR1 reads SGHRS; CDR2 reads YFSETQ. CDR3 amino acids: CASRDLAGAHNEQFF. The CDR3 nucleotides are TGCGCCAGCAGGGATCTAGCGGGAGCGCACAATGAGCAGTTCTTC.

The chain recombines TRBV2 with TRBJ2-7; a weak D match, TRBD1 (6 bases). The CDR3 is 15 amino acids. V dropped 0 bases and J dropped 0 bases, with 9 bases sitting between them. Per germline, CDR1 SNHLY and CDR2 FYNNEI. CDR3 sequence (DNA): TGTGCCAGCAGTGAAGCGTGGGGGCCCTCCTACGAGCAGTACTTC. Its translation: CASSEAWGPSYEQYF.

The chain is built from TRBV6-5 and TRBJ1-1, with unresolved D. Germline CDR1 reads MNHEY; CDR2 reads SVGAGI. The CDR3 spans 13 residues. V was trimmed by 7 bases and J by 0 bases, leaving 9 bases between them. The CDR3 spells CASNRGLNTEAFF. The CDR3 coding sequence is TGTGCCAGCAACAGAGGGTTGAACACTGAAGCTTTCTTT.

The chain has TRBV4-1 and TRBJ2-7; 8 bases match TRBD1. The CDR3 spans 16 residues. Unmatched junction bases numbered 11, after V lost 4 bases and J lost 3 bases. Germline V gene sequence: CDR1 MGHRA, CDR2 YSYEKL. The CDR3 is CASSRTSDRASYEQYF. The CDR3 nucleotides read TGCGCCAGCAGCCGAACATCGGACAGGGCAAGCTACGAGCAGTACTTC.

The rearrangement uses TRBV27 and TRBJ1-1, with TRBD1 matching 8 bases. This CDR3 is built from 12 residues. V lost 5 bases, J lost 6 bases, and 2 bases stayed unmatched. Looked up from germline, CDR1 is MNHEY and CDR2 is SMNVEV (reference sequence). The CDR3 spells CASSLTGAEAFF. For the CDR3, the DNA is TGTGCCAGCAGTCTGACAGGGGCTGAAGCTTTCTTT.

This chain's CDR3 is CSVDLGLGVETQYF. CDR3 sequence (DNA): TGCAGCGTTGACCTTGGACTAGGGGTGGAGACCCAGTACTTC. V is TRBV29-1 and J is TRBJ2-5; TRBD2 agrees at 7 bases. CDR3 length equals 14 residues. V lost 3 bases and J lost 5; bases outside the gene matches: 9. In germline, CDR1 is SQVTM, CDR2 ANQGSEA.

The rearrangement joins TRBV9 to TRBJ1-3; no clear D gene. Germline V gene lookup returns CDR1 SGDLS and CDR2 YYNGEE. V was clipped by 4 bases and J by 0 bases, with 11 bases between them. The CDR3 length is 15 residues. The CDR3, as DNA: TGTGCCAGCAGCCCTCAGCGTTTCTCTGGAAACACCATATATTTT. Protein sequence: CASSPQRFSGNTIYF.

The chain uses TRBV19 and TRBJ1-3, with 7 positions matching TRBD1. CDR1 is LNHDA and CDR2 is SQIVND in the germline V gene (reference sequence). V trimming: 5 bases; J trimming: 3 bases; junction bases outside the gene matches: 4. The CDR3 is 14 residues long. The CDR3 loop reads CASSSSGGGNTIYF. CDR3 bases: TGTGCCAGTAGTTCGTCAGGGGGTGGAAACACCATATATTTT.

Only a few counts were recorded for this clone. In nucleotides, the CDR3 is TGTGCCAGCTCACCAACAGGGGAGAGTGGCTACACCTTC. Its protein product is CASSPTGESGYTF. The chain is built from TRBV18 and TRBJ1-2, with TRBD1 matching 7 bases. This CDR3 is built from 13 residues. V shed 2 bases and J 7 bases; nucleotides not matched to a gene: 4. Germline V gene lookup returns CDR1 KGHSH and CDR2 LQKENI.

This clone was seen once. The chain is built from TRBV5-4 and TRBJ2-1; D is unresolved. The CDR3 runs to 12 residues. Per germline, CDR1 SGHNT and CDR2 YYREEE (reference sequence). Trimming removed 6 bases from V and 1 base from J, with 5 bases in between. CDR3 region: CASTNSYNEQFF. Written as DNA, the CDR3 is TGTGCCAGCACCAATTCCTACAATGAGCAGTTCTTC.

This clone has more than one count but fewer than ten. The gene calls are TRBV5-1 and TRBJ2-1; 13 bases fit TRBD2. V lost 0 bases, J lost 8 bases, and 2 bases stayed unmatched. The CDR3 is 15 residues long. The germline gives CDR1 SGHRS, CDR2 YFSETQ. This CDR3 is CASSLGTSGSHEQFF. The CDR3 DNA reads TGCGCCAGCAGCTTGGGGACTAGCGGGAGTCATGAGCAGTTCTTC.